The clone carrying this TCR beta chain was recorded many times. Its target is unknown. A single record per CDR3 protein comes from TCRdb applying MiXCR to the reads. The data contain around 100,000 distinct CDR3 sequences, around 10% of them seen just once; the ten biggest clones take up roughly 31%. The data were obtained in a study of T cell repertoires in cytomegalovirus infection. For the study at large: Both CMV infection and a matching HLA type were indicated by public TCR beta signatures.

CDR1 is MDHEN, CDR2 SYDVKM, per germline. CDR3 size: 14 residues. Trimming took 3 bases from V and 2 from J, leaving 10 bases between them. This chain joins TRBV28 and TRBJ2-5; possible D gene TRBD2, 6 bases. Input material: PBMCs, sequenced either directly or after in vitro stimulation (not recorded which). The TCR was taken from a human donor in good health (CMV status not recorded). Some clones in this sample may be carry-over from other donors' samples. In DNA, the CDR3 is TGTGCCAGCAGTTTTGCGGGACCGCAAGAGACCCAGTACTTC. The encoded protein is CASSFAGPQETQYF.